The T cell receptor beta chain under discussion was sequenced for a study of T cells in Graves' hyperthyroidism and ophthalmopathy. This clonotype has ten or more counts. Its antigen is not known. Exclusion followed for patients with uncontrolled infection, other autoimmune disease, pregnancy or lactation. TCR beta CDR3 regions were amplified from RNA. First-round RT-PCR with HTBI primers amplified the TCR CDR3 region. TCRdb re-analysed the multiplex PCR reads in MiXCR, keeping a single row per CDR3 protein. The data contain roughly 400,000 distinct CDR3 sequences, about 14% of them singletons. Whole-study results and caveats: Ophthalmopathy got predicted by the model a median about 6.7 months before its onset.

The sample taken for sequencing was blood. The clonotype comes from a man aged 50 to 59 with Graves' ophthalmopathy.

DNA for the CDR3: TGCAGTGCTAGAGCCGGGAGGGTTCGGACCGGGGAGCTGTTTTTT. This codes for CSARAGRVRTGELFF. J is TRBJ2-2 and V is TRBV20-1; 8 nucleotides match TRBD2. The CDR3 length is 15 residues. Germline CDR1 DFQATT, CDR2 SNEGSKA (reference sequence). Trimming removed 1 base from V and 5 bases from J; junction bases left unmatched: 6.